The entry below gives a single TCR beta chain sequence along with its context. From germline, CDR1 is ENHRY and CDR2 SYGVKD. The CDR3 covers 12 residues. The V gene lost 6 bases and the J gene lost 4 bases, with 10 bases spanning the gap. Assay: immunoSEQ multiplex PCR; the TCRdb copy retains only in-frame clones and omits some. The profile shows tens of thousands of clones, 84% of them singletons. This specimen belongs to a study of OX40 agonist ivuxolimab in advanced cancers. Study in general: Ivuxolimab was delivered to patients intravenously every 2 weeks at doses spanning 0.01 to 10 mg/kg.

The chain uses TRBV10-3 and TRBJ2-7, with D unclear. The sample in question was CD4+ or CD8+ T cells sorted from blood, obtained in a trial of the OX40 agonist ivuxolimab. This receptor was taken from an adult with an advanced solid tumor such as melanoma, head and neck, liver or kidney cancer. CDR3 in DNA: TGTGCCATCAGCCCGACACATTACGAGCAGTACGTC. Its protein product is CAISPTHYEQYV.